What follows describes a single T cell receptor (beta chain). The antigen this receptor binds is unknown. No much larger clone is present one base from it, and per-base qualities are unavailable. This sample is drawn from a study of cytomegalovirus exposure and HLA in healthy donors (dated by TCRdb to about 2017). The study in broad terms: In an earlier analysis of 587 of the donors, around 290 Gb of sequence data and 117 million unique TCR beta sequences from about 190 million T cells were reported. Four or five DR-DQ haplotypes were handled as single units for association and clustering because linkage in the cohort was strong. An earlier analysis of around 540 of the donors applied high-throughput TCR beta sequencing to assess whether each TCR beta V gene segment acted as functional or pseudogenic. A later analysis re-examined previously published TCR beta repertoires from just over 650 donors and added high-resolution HLA genotyping to investigate patterns of TCR occurrence. Approximately 300 gigabases of sequencing data and approximately 85 million unique TCR sequences were included in an early release covering several hundred HLA-typed donors. The later analysis used no new phenotypic data to find candidate immune exposures, relying instead on TCR beta sequences and their occurrence across donors. In addition to the first cohort of around 670 subjects, a separate validation cohort of under 150 different subjects was used. Across around 400 genotyped donors of the cohort, an average of approximately 200,000 unique TCR beta nucleotide sequences per donor were sequenced, and about a sixth of those sequences were non-productive. HLA typing included class I and class II loci at four-digit resolution. The study profiled the T cell repertoires of 550 to 700 subjects by immunosequencing and related them to cytomegalovirus serostatus. The study aimed to test whether cataloging public T cell receptors could reveal signatures of past pathogen exposure. Donor age, sex, ethnicity and CMV serostatus were compiled alongside the repertoire data. A later genetic analysis used genome-wide SNP genotypes for about 65% of the 666 donors, treating that subset as a discovery cohort. High-throughput TCR immunosequencing, statistical association of individual TCRs with disease status, and machine learning were combined to predict cytomegalovirus infection status. Typing coverage varied by locus: roughly 620-640 donors for A, B, C, DRB1 and DQB1; more than 500 for DQA1; more than 600 for DPA1; roughly 450 for DPB1. Of the 350 to 450 genotyped donors, 70% to 90% were placed in the genetic ancestry cluster associated with self-reported Caucasian donors. All discovery cohort repertoires had been generated using a single sequencing platform. Broad study findings and their caveats: In a later genetic analysis, fewer N-insertions in productive TCRs were reported among donors in an Asian-associated ancestry cluster than the roughly 640-donor mean. In a later analysis, HLA-associated TCR beta chains showed more clonal expansion and lower generation probabilities than non-associated chains that were equally common. Specific HLA alleles were associated with about 17,000 TCR beta sequences at a false discovery rate of 0.05 in a later analysis. It was suggested by the authors that the approach could potentially be generalized to other disease states and immunological phenotypes. Broadly in line with IMGT annotations, most TCR beta V segments showed up in productive rearrangements about 87% or about 30% of the time in an earlier analysis of 587 of the donors. About 17 rarely observed V segments, including chromosome 9 orphons, were excluded from the earlier analysis of almost 600 of the donors because counts were too low. The cohort was sequenced for TCR beta chains only, and without alpha or paired-chain data the features that could be detected were limited. Correlated functional status among segregating V segments might reflect linkage disequilibrium, but an unknown experimental factor could not be ruled out. Most TCR sequences were seen in very few donors, while some public TCRs were found in many individuals. A later analysis found that TCR association rates varied across HLA loci, with DRB1 alleles showing the most associated TCRs and HLA-C alleles the fewest. The classifier was reported to diagnose cytomegalovirus status with high specificity and sensitivity in both the original cohort and the validation cohort. V-gene and J-gene trimming of TCR beta chains was associated with a missense DCLRE1C variant in a later genetic analysis, and the association was replicated in an independent cohort. Several of the top co-occurrence clusters appeared to be linked to parvovirus B19, influenza, CMV and Epstein-Barr virus, according to a later analysis. Three of the identified cytomegalovirus-associated TCR beta chains were confirmed in vitro to be specific for cytomegalovirus antigens. Strong co-occurrence of HLA alleles, especially DR and DQ, made assigning TCR associations to individual alleles difficult. For the cohort, immune exposure information was limited to CMV serostatus. A cluster of highly shared sequence variants was judged likely to be a technical artifact of the sequencing pipeline. Sequencing depth was assumed to be roughly uniform across donors in the presence/absence analyses, though that assumption may not hold. Because HLA typing was missing for some donors at each locus, association tests included only the typed subset. Some IMGT-functional V segments, including TRBV6-2 and TRBV6-3, could not be distinguished by the 87-base-pair reads and were therefore excluded. The study gave a list of 150 to 200 TCR beta chains associated with cytomegalovirus. A later analysis found that most CMV-associated TCR beta chains appeared HLA-restricted, with HLA associations seemingly driven largely by CMV exposure. A further reported finding was that TCR beta sequences accurately predicted the HLA-A and HLA-B alleles for most subjects in the first cohort.

Reading the germline V gene gives CDR1 SGHDT and CDR2 YYEEEE. V is shortened by 5 bases, J by 0 bases, and the region joining them spans 9 bases. Inclusive of the bounding cysteine and phenylalanine, the CDR3 is 14 residues long. This entry keeps only the CDR3 DNA: 42 bases, framed from base 1. The cohort consisted of hundreds of healthy bone marrow donors. All cohort members were sampled while nominally healthy, although unrecorded immune exposures were likely present. The donor was CMV seronegative and was included in the group of a few hundred seronegative cohort members. A peripheral blood sample was provided by each donor, and peripheral blood mononuclear cells were used for TCR beta sequencing. Genomic DNA was extracted from the blood cell samples with the Qiagen DNeasy Blood Extraction Kit. The library came from the immunoSEQ multiplex PCR assay. The multiplex PCR relied on a mix of 60 forward primers for TCR Vbeta segments and 13 reverse primers for TCR Jbeta segments. Amplification of the CDR3 region of rearranged TCR beta genes was performed with a multiplex PCR assay on genomic DNA. The amplified TCR beta libraries were sequenced on the Illumina HiSeq System as 87-base-pair reads. In the original analysis: A later analysis counted 65 million to 90 million unique TCR beta chains across the 500 to 850 repertoires, and around 9.9 million of these chains were shared by at least two donors. Raw reads were error-corrected and collapsed into unique sequences by a nearest-neighbor algorithm in which closely related sequences were merged to remove PCR and sequencing errors. To assign V, D and J gene segments, CDR3 sequences were aligned to IMGT reference sequences. For a sequence to be retained, a match of at least six nucleotides was required to both a V gene segment and a J gene segment. A rearrangement was called productive if the CDR3 had no stop codons and remained in frame with V and J, and every other rearrangement was called non-productive. CDR3 was defined according to IMGT convention as the region running from the second conserved V-encoded cysteine to the conserved J-encoded phenylalanine. In an earlier analysis of around 570 of the donors, sequences lacking an unambiguous match to a single V gene segment were excluded. An earlier analysis of a few hundred of the donors called V segments functional above 56.7% productive rearrangements and segregating when the between-donor standard deviation exceeded 5%. To diagnose cytomegalovirus status from the catalog of TCR beta chain sequences, a statistical classification framework was built. In a later analysis, V and J genes were assigned by comparing TCR nucleotide sequences against IMGT/GENE-DB human TR gene sequences. Using the TCRdist pipeline, a later analysis assigned CDR3 sequences along with most-parsimonious VDJ recombination scenarios. A later analysis defined each TCR beta chain by its CDR3 amino acid sequence plus V-gene family, and excluded reads lacking a unique V-gene family. A later analysis removed nearly 600 highly shared, low-generation-probability nucleotide sequences to deal with suspected cross-contamination and a sequencing artifact. A later analysis calculated a clonal expansion index for each public chain from normalized within-repertoire ranks of inferred template counts. A later analysis computed generation probabilities with a VDJ recombination model fitted to out-of-frame rearrangements, and checked the results against IGoR. In a later analysis, hypergeometric tests were used to score TCR-TCR, TCR-HLA and TCR-CMV co-occurrence, with a repertoire-size bias correction applied to TCR pairs. To estimate false discovery rates, a later analysis permuted the HLA or CMV assignments 20 times. A later analysis grouped co-occurring TCRs with DBSCAN, adding TCRdist sequence similarity when clustering within HLA-allele-positive subsets. For co-occurrence clustering, repertoires with fewer than 30,000 or more than 120,000 public chains were excluded, along with about five repertoires with anomalous nucleotide sharing. TCRdb limited this immuneACCESS table to in-frame rearrangements with V and J called. A share of clones is missing; checked studies link under half to unresolved V genes, and the rest is unexplained. That table is the source of V, J and clone size, and D and trimming were worked out from the DNA. In this sample the table shows approximately 89,000 clones, 60% to 80% of which occur a single time. Of the sample, roughly 1.2% falls within the top ten clones.

The chain links TRBV5-6 with TRBJ1-5, with no D gene named confidently. Sequencing used PBMCs. The sequence was obtained from a female donor in good health and CMV-seronegative. This receptor carries the CDR3 CASRPHYSNQPQHF. The sequence in DNA is TGTGCCAGCAGGCCACATTATAGCAATCAGCCCCAGCATTTT.